This T cell receptor beta chain derives from a study of siplizumab effects on memory and regulatory T cells. General study findings and limits: Alloreactive sequences whose origin lay in unstimulated CD4+ memory cells were significantly reduced by siplizumab. Naive T cells, seemingly more diverse than memory cells, seemed major alloresponse contributors.

Assays covered around 100,000 TCR templates per sample. This table comes from immunoSEQ multiplex PCR, and its TCRdb copy is limited to in-frame clones, with some not included. The sample shows 60,000 to 70,000 clones, 88% of them seen only once. The V segment lost 6 bases and the J segment 3 bases; nucleotides outside the gene matches: 6. Germline V gene data show CDR1 as LNHDA and CDR2 as SQIVND (reference sequence). The CDR3 runs 16 residues. A remark on this clone: Its antigen is still unknown.

The sequence derives from a human donor in good health. V usage is TRBV19 and J usage is TRBJ2-1; 12 bases align to TRBD2. The specimen sequenced was Tregs sorted from blood. The CDR3 coding sequence is TGTGCCAGTAGAAACCTAGCGGGAGGGGGCTACAATGAGCAGTTCTTC. Translated, it gives CASRNLAGGGYNEQFF.